These 31 T cell receptor beta chains came from one sample sequenced in a study of early T cells in non-severe SARS-CoV-2 infection. TCRdb re-called the 5' RACE reads through MiXCR, storing one row per CDR3 protein. Among 25,000 to 30,000 distinct CDR3 sequences, 4.5% to 5.5% were seen once, and the ten largest hold roughly 2.5%. Sequencing was performed on whole blood. Receptors originate from an adult who was a healthcare worker with PCR-confirmed SARS-CoV-2 infection or an uninfected control (not recorded which).

Relative to its sample, this clonotype is medium-sized. The chain uses TRBV12-3 or TRBV12-4 and TRBJ1-1; 12 bases map to TRBD1. With 6 bases clipped from V and 4 bases from J, the junction kept 9 bases outside the gene matches. The CDR3 covers 16 residues. CDR3 sequence (DNA): TGTGCCAGCAGCCCCGGGACAGGGGGCGCGGTCACTGAAGCTTTCTTT. Its translation: CASSPGTGGAVTEAFF.

This clonotype appeared many times. The chain uses TRBV6-6 and TRBJ1-5, with D maybe TRBD1 (5 bases). The germline gives CDR1 MNHNY, CDR2 SVGAGI (reference sequence). V dropped 6 bases and J dropped 6 bases, with 15 bases sitting between them. This CDR3 spans 14 amino acids. The CDR3 region has the DNA TGTGCCAGCAGCGTCCGGGGGGAATCTCAGCCCCAGCATTTT. Translating it yields CASSVRGESQPQHF.

The sample holds many counts of this clonotype. The chain links TRBV5-1 to TRBJ2-2; 8 bases align to TRBD2. The CDR3 length is 16 residues. Germline assignment: CDR1 SGHRS and CDR2 YFSETQ. With 0 bases clipped from V and 0 bases from J, the junction kept 1 base outside the gene matches. The CDR3 nucleotides are TGCGCCAGCAGCTTGGGTAGCGGGGCGAACACCGGGGAGCTGTTTTTT. Translation: CASSLGSGANTGELFF.

The gene calls are TRBV5-4 and TRBJ1-6; 8 positions agree with TRBD1. J lost 7 bases, V lost 4 bases, and 7 bases had no gene match. The germline gives CDR1 SGHNT, CDR2 YYREEE (reference sequence). The CDR3 totals 15 residues. Written as DNA, the CDR3 is TGTGCCAGCAGCCCAGGACAGGGAGGAAATTCACCCCTCCACTTT. Amino acids: CASSPGQGGNSPLHF.

This clonotype was found a few times. The J gene is TRBJ2-5, the V gene TRBV6-6; 8 bases map to TRBD1. The V segment lost 4 bases and the J segment 7 bases; nucleotides outside the gene matches: 5. The germline gives CDR1 MNHNY, CDR2 SVGAGI (reference sequence). The length of the CDR3 is 13 residues. Here the CDR3 reads CASSSGTGGTQYF. The CDR3 nucleotides are TGTGCCAGCAGTTCCGGGACAGGCGGGACCCAGTACTTC.

This clonotype was observed many times. J is TRBJ2-7 and V is TRBV11-1; D possibly corresponds to TRBD2 (6 bases). Trimming shortened V by 5 bases and J by 3 bases, and 17 bases separated the two germline ends. Germline assignment: CDR1 SGHAT and CDR2 FQDESV (reference sequence). The CDR3 is 15 residues long. CDR3 DNA sequence: TGTGCCAGCAGCCCAAGGGGAGGTCTAGGCTACGAGCAGTACTTC. This encodes CASSPRGGLGYEQYF.

At least ten counts were recorded for this clonotype. The gene calls are TRBV7-2 and TRBJ2-1, with 7 bases fitting TRBD2. Germline lookup yields CDR1 SGHTA and CDR2 FQGNSA. V lost 4 bases to trimming and J lost 12 bases; unmatched junction nucleotides: 12. The CDR3 runs to 14 residues. CDR3 protein: CASSSPYGEGRQFF. Here the CDR3 DNA reads TGTGCCAGCAGCTCCCCCTATGGGGAGGGCCGGCAGTTCTTC.

This clonotype was recorded many times. The CDR3 protein is CASSYGLAALFAQYF. In nucleotides, the CDR3 is TGTGCCAGCAGTTACGGACTAGCGGCCCTCTTTGCGCAGTACTTC. The rearrangement joins TRBV6-6 to TRBJ2-7; 10 nucleotides align to TRBD2. After removal of 2 bases from V and 9 bases from J, the junction contained 10 bases not matched to a gene. Germline assignment: CDR1 MNHNY and CDR2 SVGAGI (reference sequence). This CDR3 is built from 15 residues.

In this sample, this clonotype turned up many times. The rearrangement joins TRBV20-1 to TRBJ1-1; no reliable D call. The V gene's germline CDR1 is DFQATT and CDR2 SNEGSKA (reference sequence). The CDR3 runs to 12 residues. Trimming removed 3 bases at V and 0 bases at J, with 5 bases between. CDR3 coding DNA: TGCAGTGCTAGGACCGTGAACACTGAAGCTTTCTTT. Translation gives CSARTVNTEAFF.

This chain connects TRBV5-1 to TRBJ2-7; 8 bases align to TRBD1. Germline V gene sequence: CDR1 SGHRS, CDR2 YFSETQ. The V and J ends lost 4 bases and 6 bases, in that order; junction bases with no gene match: 9. The CDR3 loop spans 14 amino acids. CDR3: CASSHRQGKGEQYF. For the CDR3, the DNA is TGCGCCAGCAGCCACCGACAGGGGAAAGGCGAGCAGTACTTC.

V gene TRBV6-6 combines with J gene TRBJ1-1; tentative D call: TRBD1 (6 bases). V lost 6 bases and J lost 4, with 12 bases in between. The CDR3 is made up of 13 amino acids. Germline values: CDR1 MNHNY, CDR2 SVGAGI (reference sequence). The CDR3 is CASSHRDSTEAFF. The CDR3 bases are TGTGCCAGCAGCCACAGGGATTCCACTGAAGCTTTCTTT.

This clonotype has at least ten counts. The chain has TRBV6-2 or TRBV6-3 and TRBJ2-3, with 7 bases that match TRBD2. CDR1 and CDR2 from the germline V gene are MNHEY and SVGEGT. CDR3 length: 18 residues. V trimming: 1 base; J trimming: 2 bases; junction bases outside the gene matches: 12. This CDR3 is CASSYLRSGGRATDTQYF. The DNA of the CDR3 is TGTGCCAGCAGTTACTTGAGGAGTGGGGGGAGGGCCACAGATACGCAGTATTTT.

This clonotype was recorded a few times. This chain uses TRBV12-3 or TRBV12-4 with TRBJ2-1, with TRBD2 identical over 7 bases. V lost 2 bases, J lost 9 bases, and 10 bases stayed unmatched. The CDR3 is 15 amino acids. This CDR3 is CASSLRTTGGGEQFF. The CDR3 DNA sequence: TGTGCCAGCAGTTTAAGGACTACGGGAGGCGGTGAGCAGTTCTTC.

With respect to this clonotype: A clone one base away is much larger, so this may be a read error. The chain employs TRBV5-1 and TRBJ2-3; unclear D gene. Per the germline V gene, CDR1 is SGHRS and CDR2 is YFSETQ. The CDR3 length is 14 residues. Here the CDR3 DNA reads TGCGCCAGCAGCCCGCTTCCCTGGCCAGATGCGCAGTATTTT. It encodes CASSPLPWPDAQYF.

This clonotype occurred many times. The V call is TRBV7-8, the J call TRBJ1-3, with unresolved D. The CDR3 is 14 amino acids. Trimming removed 1 base from V and 0 bases from J, with 4 bases in between. CDR1 SGHVS and CDR2 FQNEAQ come from the germline V gene. The CDR3 DNA reads TGTGCCAGCAGCTTAGGACGCTCTGGAAACACCATATATTTT. This translates into CASSLGRSGNTIYF.

This clonotype is medium-sized within its sample. The CDR3 nucleotides are TGTGCCAGCAGTTTACCGACCCGAGATACGCAGTATTTT. It codes for CASSLPTRDTQYF. The V call is TRBV7-2, the J call TRBJ2-3, with no clear D. The germline CDR1 and CDR2 sequences are SGHTA and FQGNSA. The CDR3 has 13 residues. V was trimmed by 6 bases and J by 5 bases, leaving 12 bases between them.

This clonotype has ten or more counts. This chain links TRBV7-9 with TRBJ2-2, with D possibly matching TRBD2 (7 bases). Trimming cost V 5 bases and J 2 bases, with 12 bases left between them. Germline V CDR1 and CDR2: SEHNR, FQNEAQ (reference sequence). This CDR3 spans 15 amino acids. CDR3 sequence reads: CASSPGGLNTGELFF. DNA of the CDR3: TGTGCCAGCAGCCCCGGGGGGCTTAACACCGGGGAGCTGTTTTTT.

This clonotype is termed medium-sized. The chain employs TRBV11-2 and TRBJ2-7; no clear D gene. CDR3 length: 16 amino acids. Germline assignment: CDR1 SGHAT and CDR2 FQNNGV. With 3 bases removed from V and 2 bases from J, the gap between germline ends came to 17 bases. The CDR3 spells CASSLFLEANPYEQYF. The CDR3 DNA reads TGTGCCAGCAGCTTGTTCCTAGAGGCGAATCCCTACGAGCAGTACTTC.

The rearrangement links TRBV30 to TRBJ2-3; 8 positions agree with TRBD1. The CDR3 consists of 14 residues. V lost 1 base and J lost 5; bases outside the gene matches: 5. Germline lookup yields CDR1 GTSNPN and CDR2 SVGIG (reference sequence). CDR3 in amino acids: CAWSGGQGVDTQYF. The CDR3 nucleotides are TGTGCCTGGAGTGGTGGACAGGGTGTAGATACGCAGTATTTT.

This clonotype was detected many times. The chain recombines TRBV20-1 with TRBJ1-3; D ambiguous. This CDR3 has 13 residues. In germline, CDR1 is DFQATT, CDR2 SNEGSKA (reference sequence). Trimming shortened V by 6 bases and J by 0 bases, and 9 bases separated the two germline ends. The CDR3 reads CSAPTFSGNTIYF. The CDR3 DNA follows: TGCAGTGCCCCGACCTTCTCTGGAAACACCATATATTTT.

This clonotype was seen a few times. The gene calls are TRBV11-2 and TRBJ1-2; weak D call: TRBD1 (5 bases). V shed 5 bases and J shed 0 bases, with 16 bases lying between them. The length of the CDR3 is 16 residues. Germline values: CDR1 SGHAT, CDR2 FQNNGV. The CDR3 bases are TGTGCCAGCAGCCTCGGGGATAGGACAACTAACTATGGCTACACCTTC. Translated: CASSLGDRTTNYGYTF.

In this sample, this clonotype turned up many times. This chain links TRBV6-5 with TRBJ1-1; D is unresolved. This CDR3 comprises 13 residues. V was pared by 3 bases and J by 5 bases, with 10 bases between. Germline loops: CDR1 MNHEY, CDR2 SVGAGI. The CDR3 bases are TGTGCCAGCAGTTATCTCTCAGGTACTGAAGCTTTCTTT. This sequence encodes CASSYLSGTEAFF.

This clonotype was picked up many times. The gene calls are TRBV24-1 and TRBJ1-2, with 12 bases that match TRBD1. Trimming took 2 bases from V and 5 from J; bases not matched to a gene: 5. Germline values: CDR1 KGHDR, CDR2 SFDVKD. This CDR3 spans 16 amino acids. Written as DNA, the CDR3 is TGTGCCACCAGTGATTCCGGGACAGGGGGCCATTATGGCTACACCTTC. It codes for CATSDSGTGGHYGYTF.

The genes are TRBV4-1 and TRBJ1-6, with D unresolved. The length of the CDR3 is 15 residues. The germline V and J ends were trimmed by 0 bases and 4 bases, with 7 bases remaining between them. Per germline, CDR1 MGHRA and CDR2 YSYEKL. The CDR3 DNA is TGCGCCAGCAGCCAAGATTTCAGTTATAATTCACCCCTCCACTTT. The encoded protein is CASSQDFSYNSPLHF.

This clonotype has just a few counts. The chain carries TRBV20-1 and TRBJ1-1; 8 bases are a match to TRBD1. Germline trimming cut 5 bases from V and 1 base from J; bases unmatched to any gene: 3. Germline-derived CDR1 and CDR2 are DFQATT and SNEGSKA (reference sequence). This CDR3 has 13 residues. CDR3 sequence: CSAPTGANTEAFF. CDR3 sequence (DNA): TGCAGTGCTCCGACAGGGGCGAACACTGAAGCTTTCTTT.

This clonotype has a handful of counts. This sequence joins TRBV2 and TRBJ2-1, with 11 bases lining up with TRBD2. This CDR3 has 15 residues. CDR1 and CDR2 from the germline V gene are SNHLY and FYNNEI. V trimming: 2 bases; J trimming: 5 bases; junction bases outside the gene matches: 2. The CDR3 DNA reads TGTGCCAGCAGTGAAAGACTAGCGGGACACAATGAGCAGTTCTTC. Amino acid sequence: CASSERLAGHNEQFF.

This clonotype was recorded a few times. This chain links TRBV12-3 or TRBV12-4 with TRBJ1-1, with TRBD1 matching 11 bases. This CDR3 comprises 16 residues. Trimming took 5 bases from V and 0 from J; bases not matched to a gene: 5. As DNA, the CDR3 is TGTGCCAGCAGTCCCCGGGGACAGGGGGTGAACACTGAAGCTTTCTTT. The encoded protein is CASSPRGQGVNTEAFF.

Ten or more counts support this clonotype. The V call is TRBV7-9, the J call TRBJ1-3; 9 bases agree with TRBD1. The CDR3 length is 16 residues. CDR1 and CDR2 from the germline V gene are SEHNR and FQNEAQ (reference sequence). The V and J ends lost 4 bases and 7 bases, in that order; junction bases with no gene match: 11. The CDR3 sequence: CASSSTRTGQGNTIYF. The CDR3 coding sequence is TGTGCCAGCAGCTCCACCCGAACAGGACAGGGGAACACCATATATTTT.

At least ten counts were recorded for this clonotype. The V call is TRBV9, the J call TRBJ2-1, with unresolved D. CDR3 length: 16 amino acids. Germline CDR1 reads SGDLS; CDR2 reads YYNGEE. V dropped 0 bases and J dropped 0 bases, with 10 bases sitting between them. CDR3 in DNA: TGTGCCAGCAGCGTAGTTGGCCGCTTCTCCTACAATGAGCAGTTCTTC. It is translated as CASSVVGRFSYNEQFF.

Ten or more counts support this clonotype. Its ends do not fully match the called genes, so a read error is possible. The chain couples TRBV5-1 to TRBJ1-3, with D unclear. CDR3 length: 20 residues. The V gene's germline CDR1 is SGHRS and CDR2 YFSETQ. CDR3 protein: CASSLFATAEIRNSENTIYF. The CDR3 region has the DNA TGCGCCAGCAGCTTGTTTGCAACAGCCGAAATCAGAAACTCTGAAAACACCATATATTTT.

The sample holds many counts of this clonotype. This rearrangement joins TRBV29-1 to TRBJ2-7; D tentatively reads TRBD1 or TRBD2 (5 bases each). Between the trimmed V and J ends, which lost 6 bases and 2 bases, there was a span of 14 bases. Germline-derived CDR1 and CDR2 are SQVTM and ANQGSEA. The CDR3 extends over 13 amino acids. CDR3: CSVGNGGAYEQYF. The DNA for the CDR3 is TGCAGCGTCGGGAATGGGGGAGCCTACGAGCAGTACTTC.